The 5 T cell receptor beta chains reported below all come from one sample, sequenced in a study of cytomegalovirus exposure and HLA in healthy donors. Only in-frame clones appear in the TCRdb table, and some are missing; sequencing was by immunoSEQ multiplex PCR. The data contain about 150,000 clones, approximately 86% of them seen just once; the ten biggest clones take up 20% to 25%. The sequenced sample consisted of PBMCs. Receptors originate from a young man in good health and CMV-seropositive.

The chain recombines TRBV25-1 with TRBJ1-2; D remains unclear. V dropped 8 bases and J dropped 6 bases, with 22 bases sitting between them. The length of the CDR3 is 15 residues. The germline V gene has CDR1 MGHDK and CDR2 SYGVNS. CDR3 region: CASGPSFLFGDGYTF. The CDR3 DNA follows: TGTGCCAGCGGCCCCTCGTTTCTTTTCGGGGATGGCTACACCTTC.

This chain links TRBV25-1 with TRBJ1-2; tentative D call: TRBD1 (5 bases). Germline-derived CDR1 and CDR2 are MGHDK and SYGVNS. The V end lost 5 bases, the J end lost 8 bases, and 12 bases lay between the germline ends. The CDR3 consists of 12 residues. The CDR3 DNA reads as TGTGCCAGCAGTCGTGGGGCGATAGGCTACACCTTC. It specifies CASSRGAIGYTF.

This clone has a single count. This chain links TRBV5-1 with TRBJ2-3; 8 bases agree with TRBD1. V dropped 4 bases and J dropped 7; count of bases not matched to a gene: 17. Looked up from germline, CDR1 is SGHRS and CDR2 is YFSETQ. The CDR3 consists of 17 residues. CDR3 protein: CASSLGGVTGESYTQYF. CDR3 sequence (DNA): TGCGCCAGCAGCCTCGGCGGGGTGACAGGGGAGTCATATACGCAGTATTTT.

The chain links TRBV14 to TRBJ2-7; 7 nucleotides align to TRBD2. Germline lookup yields CDR1 SGHDN and CDR2 FVKESK. The CDR3 has 13 residues. The junction had 6 bases not matched to a gene; V was cut back by 4 bases and J by 6 bases. The CDR3 spells CASSRGLGREQYF. The CDR3 DNA sequence: TGTGCCAGCAGCCGAGGACTAGGCCGCGAGCAGTACTTC.

The rearrangement links TRBV19 to TRBJ1-2, with 7 bases that match TRBD1. The CDR3 is made up of 14 amino acids. Germline CDR1 LNHDA, CDR2 SQIVND (reference sequence). V gave up 4 bases and J gave up 4 bases; unmatched junction bases: 6. The CDR3 coding sequence is TGTGCCAGTAGTAAGGACAGGTGGGGCTATGGCTACACCTTC. The encoded protein is CASSKDRWGYGYTF.